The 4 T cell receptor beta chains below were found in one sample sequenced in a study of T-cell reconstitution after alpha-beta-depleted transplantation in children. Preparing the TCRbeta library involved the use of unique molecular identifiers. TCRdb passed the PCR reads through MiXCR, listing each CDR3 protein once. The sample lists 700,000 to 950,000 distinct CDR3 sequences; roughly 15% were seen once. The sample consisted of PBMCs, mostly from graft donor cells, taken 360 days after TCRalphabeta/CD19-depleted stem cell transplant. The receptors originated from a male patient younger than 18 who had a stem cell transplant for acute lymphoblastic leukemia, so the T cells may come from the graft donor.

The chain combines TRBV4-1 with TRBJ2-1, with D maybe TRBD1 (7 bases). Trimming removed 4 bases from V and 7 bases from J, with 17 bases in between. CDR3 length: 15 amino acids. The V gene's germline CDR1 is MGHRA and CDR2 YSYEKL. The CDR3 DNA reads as TGCGCCAGCAGCCGCCCTCCCCCAGGGGGGAATGAGCAGTTCTTC. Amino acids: CASSRPPPGGNEQFF.

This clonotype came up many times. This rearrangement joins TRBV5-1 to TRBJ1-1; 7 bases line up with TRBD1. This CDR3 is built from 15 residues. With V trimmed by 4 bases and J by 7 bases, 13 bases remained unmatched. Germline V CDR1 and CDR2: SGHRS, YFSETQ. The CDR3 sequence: CASSIRGASHREAFF. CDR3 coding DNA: TGCGCCAGCAGCATCAGGGGGGCCTCCCATCGTGAAGCTTTCTTT.

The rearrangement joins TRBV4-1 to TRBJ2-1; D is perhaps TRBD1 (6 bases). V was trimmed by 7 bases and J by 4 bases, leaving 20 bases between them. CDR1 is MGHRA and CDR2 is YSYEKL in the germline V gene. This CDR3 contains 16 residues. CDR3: CASTQGGAAVYNEQFF. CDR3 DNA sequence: TGCGCCAGCACGCAAGGGGGTGCGGCAGTTTACAATGAGCAGTTCTTC.

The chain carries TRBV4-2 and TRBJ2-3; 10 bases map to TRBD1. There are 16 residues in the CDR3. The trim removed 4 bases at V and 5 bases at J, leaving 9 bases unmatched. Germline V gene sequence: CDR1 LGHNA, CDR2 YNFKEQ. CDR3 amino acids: CASSLTGGQGQDTQYF. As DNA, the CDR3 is TGTGCCAGCAGCCTTACTGGGGGACAGGGGCAAGATACGCAGTATTTT.